One and the same sample provided the 14 T cell receptor beta chains below, sequenced in a study of blood T cell repertoires in COVID-19. Generated by immunoSEQ multiplex PCR, the TCRdb table keeps only in-frame clones and is missing some. Of a few hundred thousand clones listed, around nine tenths are singletons. Source material: PBMCs or T cells enriched from blood (not recorded which). The receptors here all came from a woman aged 40-49 years who had recovered from COVID-19.

The chain links TRBV5-6 to TRBJ2-5, with D perhaps TRBD2 (7 bases). Germline lookup yields CDR1 SGHDT and CDR2 YYEEEE. V lost 4 bases and J lost 4, with 17 bases in between. The CDR3 consists of 15 residues. The CDR3 bases are TGTGCCAGCAGCGGGGGGGCTACCGGCGGAGAGACCCAGTACTTC. Its translation: CASSGGATGGETQYF.

V gene TRBV7-9 combines with J gene TRBJ1-1, with a possible D match to TRBD1 (6 bases). This CDR3 contains 18 residues. Between the trimmed V and J ends, which lost 2 bases and 0 bases, there was a span of 19 bases. Germline values: CDR1 SEHNR, CDR2 FQNEAQ (reference sequence). The DNA for the CDR3 is TGTGCCAGCAGCTTAATTGGGGGGGCGGAAGTTATGAACACTGAAGCTTTCTTT. Protein sequence: CASSLIGGAEVMNTEAFF.

V usage is TRBV29-1 and J usage is TRBJ2-3, with D possibly TRBD2 on 6 matching bases. Per germline, CDR1 SQVTM and CDR2 ANQGSEA. The CDR3 length is 19 residues. Trimming removed 7 bases from V and 1 base from J, with 30 bases in between. CDR3 region: CSARNPQKRRVGGTDTQYF. CDR3 nucleotide sequence: TGCAGCGCTAGAAACCCTCAAAAAAGGAGGGTAGGTGGCACAGATACGCAGTATTTT.

Only one count was recorded for this clone. The rearrangement uses TRBV11-3 and TRBJ2-3; 10 bases are a match to TRBD2. V lost 5 bases, J lost 5 bases, and 4 bases stayed unmatched. Germline lookup yields CDR1 SGHNT and CDR2 YENEEA. This CDR3 contains 14 residues. The CDR3 loop reads CASSERLAGDTQYF. The CDR3 region has the DNA TGTGCCAGCAGCGAACGACTAGCGGGAGATACGCAGTATTTT.

The table lists this clone with a few counts. The rearrangement links TRBV11-2 to TRBJ2-1, with D possibly TRBD1 on 6 matching bases. The germline CDR1 and CDR2 sequences are SGHAT and FQNNGV. This CDR3 has 12 residues. V dropped 5 bases and J dropped 7 bases, with 9 bases sitting between them. The CDR3 DNA is TGTGCCAGCAGCCCACAGGGTAATGAGCAGTTCTTC. This codes for CASSPQGNEQFF.

V usage is TRBV10-3 and J usage is TRBJ2-2, with a weak D call TRBD2 (5 bases). Germline CDR1 is ENHRY and CDR2 is SYGVKD. This CDR3 has 14 residues. V lost 6 bases to trimming and J lost 6 bases, with 14 bases between them. The chain's CDR3 is CAIRGIGVAGELFF. For the CDR3, the DNA is TGTGCCATCAGAGGAATCGGGGTAGCCGGGGAGCTGTTTTTT.

This clone was seen a few times. This rearrangement joins TRBV4-1 to TRBJ2-7, with a weak D call TRBD2 (5 bases). V lost 0 bases and J 0 bases, leaving 12 bases between the germline ends. CDR1 is MGHRA and CDR2 is YSYEKL in the germline V gene. The CDR3 extends over 16 amino acids. CDR3 in amino acids: CASSQDFPGSSYEQYF. The DNA for the CDR3 is TGCGCCAGCAGCCAAGATTTCCCTGGGAGCTCCTACGAGCAGTACTTC.

This clone came up a few times. The chain's CDR3 is CASSSWTGPGGGNTIYF. In DNA, the CDR3 is TGTGCCAGCAGCTCCTGGACAGGTCCCGGGGGTGGAAACACCATATATTTT. The V call is TRBV9, the J call TRBJ1-3, with 7 bases that match TRBD1. Looked up from germline, CDR1 is SGDLS and CDR2 is YYNGEE. The J segment lost 3 bases and the V segment lost 4 bases, leaving 13 bases of the junction unmatched. The CDR3 sequence is 17 residues long.

CDR3 in amino acids: CATAAAAYNEQFF. The CDR3 bases are TGTGCGACAGCCGCCGCGGCATACAATGAGCAGTTCTTC. The chain couples TRBV7-2 to TRBJ2-1; D is perhaps TRBD1 (5 bases). The CDR3 is 13 residues long. CDR1 and CDR2 (germline): SGHTA, FQGNSA.

The chain links TRBV3-1 (or the pseudogene TRBV3-2) to TRBJ2-5; 12 bases align to TRBD2. The ends lost 4 bases at V and 5 bases at J; junction bases unmatched: 5. There are 15 residues in the CDR3. Per germline, CDR1 LGHDT and CDR2 YNNKEL (reference sequence). The CDR3 loop reads CASSPTSGSGETQYF. CDR3 sequence (DNA): TGTGCCAGCAGCCCGACTAGCGGGAGCGGTGAGACCCAGTACTTC.

The chain has TRBV11-3 and TRBJ1-2; no definite D call. Trimming removed 1 base at V and 3 bases at J, with 3 bases between. The CDR3 loop spans 12 amino acids. Per the germline V gene, CDR1 is SGHNT and CDR2 is YENEEA. The CDR3 bases are TGTGCCAGCAGCTTAGCAGACTATGGCTACACCTTC. Translated: CASSLADYGYTF.

This chain uses TRBV2 with TRBJ2-7; possibly TRBD1 for D (6 bases). The CDR3 runs to 16 residues. V lost 3 bases and J lost 2, with 17 bases in between. Germline V gives CDR1 SNHLY, CDR2 FYNNEI. CDR3 sequence reads: CASSEATGPGAYEQYF. The CDR3, as DNA: TGTGCCAGCAGTGAGGCTACAGGGCCCGGCGCCTACGAGCAGTACTTC.

The CDR3 loop reads CASSPPGTNTEAFF. The DNA of the CDR3 is TGTGCCAGTAGTCCCCCGGGGACTAACACTGAAGCTTTCTTT. This rearrangement joins TRBV19 to TRBJ1-1; a weak D match, TRBD1 (5 bases). Germline CDR1 LNHDA, CDR2 SQIVND (reference sequence). The CDR3 covers 14 residues. V shed 5 bases and J shed 2 bases, with 12 bases lying between them.

The chain employs TRBV24-1 and TRBJ2-1; D is unclear. The CDR3 has 16 residues. Germline assignment: CDR1 KGHDR and CDR2 SFDVKD. Trimming pared 2 bases from V and 0 bases from J, leaving 10 bases between. CDR3 DNA sequence: TGTGCCACCAGTGATTACGCCGCGAGCTCCTACAATGAGCAGTTCTTC. Its protein is CATSDYAASSYNEQFF.